This is a list of T cell receptor beta chains from one sample in a study of blood T cell repertoires in COVID-19. This table comes from immunoSEQ multiplex PCR, and its TCRdb copy is limited to in-frame clones, with some not included. The table lists some 99,000 clones, less than 85% of them singletons. The source material was peripheral blood. These receptor sequences come from a woman aged 55-69 years with acute or convalescent COVID-19. Both conserved end residues are part of each CDR3. The D gene is left open where the match is weak. The size field is filled for only some rows; it gives once, few, many or a size class.

j_call: TRBJ2-2; v_call: TRBV23-1; d_call: NA; clone_size: NA; cdr3_nt: TGCGCCAGCACTCCTGACAGCACTTACACCGGGGAGCTGTTTTTT; cdr3_aa: CASTPDSTYTGELFF
j_call: TRBJ2-3; v_call: TRBV10-1; d_call: NA; clone_size: NA; cdr3_nt: TGCGCCAGCAGAAGGACTGCGACAGATACGCAGTATTTT; cdr3_aa: CASRRTATDTQYF
j_call: TRBJ1-5; v_call: TRBV6-4; d_call: NA; clone_size: NA; cdr3_nt: TGTGCCAGCAGTACAAACTCAGGGGGCAATCAGCCCCAGCATTTT; cdr3_aa: CASSTNSGGNQPQHF
j_call: TRBJ1-2; v_call: TRBV12-3/TRBV12-4; d_call: NA; clone_size: NA; cdr3_nt: TGTGCCAGCAGTACGGCACAGGGTGTCGGCTACACCTTC; cdr3_aa: CASSTAQGVGYTF
j_call: TRBJ2-7; v_call: TRBV10-2; d_call: NA; clone_size: NA; cdr3_nt: TGCGCCAGCAGCGGGATGCGACACTACGAGCAGTACTTC; cdr3_aa: CASSGMRHYEQYF
j_call: TRBJ2-2; v_call: TRBV4-1; d_call: TRBD2; clone_size: NA; cdr3_nt: TGCGCCAGCAGCCAAGCCCTTGGTCGGGGGGTCGGCACCGGGGAGCTGTTTTTT; cdr3_aa: CASSQALGRGVGTGELFF
j_call: TRBJ2-2; v_call: TRBV7-3; d_call: TRBD2; clone_size: NA; cdr3_nt: TGTGCCAGCAGCCAGCGGGGGGCCGGCACCGGGGAGCTGTTTTTT; cdr3_aa: CASSQRGAGTGELFF
j_call: TRBJ1-1; v_call: TRBV3-1/TRBV3-2; d_call: TRBD1; clone_size: NA; cdr3_nt: TGTGCCAGCAGCCACCCCGGGACAGGGGGCCACACTGAAGCTTTCTTT; cdr3_aa: CASSHPGTGGHTEAFF
j_call: TRBJ1-1; v_call: TRBV6-2/TRBV6-3; d_call: NA; clone_size: NA; cdr3_nt: TGTGCCAGCAGTTACGTCGGGACAAATGAAGCTTTCTTT; cdr3_aa: CASSYVGTNEAFF
j_call: TRBJ2-3; v_call: TRBV15; d_call: NA; clone_size: NA; cdr3_nt: TGTGCCACCAGCCCCCCGGGACTGGGAATGAGGTTT; cdr3_aa: CATSPPGLGMRF
j_call: TRBJ1-2; v_call: TRBV20-1; d_call: TRBD1; clone_size: NA; cdr3_nt: TGCAGTGCTGACAGGGGGAATGGCTACACCTTC; cdr3_aa: CSADRGNGYTF
j_call: TRBJ2-5; v_call: TRBV15; d_call: NA; clone_size: NA; cdr3_nt: TGTGCCACCAGCAGAGTACACCACCAAGAGACCCAGTACTTC; cdr3_aa: CATSRVHHQETQYF
j_call: TRBJ2-6; v_call: TRBV10-2; d_call: TRBD2; clone_size: NA; cdr3_nt: TGCGCCAGCAGTCCGACTAGCGGCTCTGGGGCCAACGTCCTGACTTTC; cdr3_aa: CASSPTSGSGANVLTF
j_call: TRBJ1-2; v_call: TRBV5-1; d_call: NA; clone_size: NA; cdr3_nt: TGCGCCAGCAGCTTGGGGCCCCGGGAGAACTATGGCTACACCTTC; cdr3_aa: CASSLGPRENYGYTF
j_call: TRBJ2-2; v_call: TRBV19; d_call: TRBD2; clone_size: once; cdr3_nt: TGTGCCAGTAGAAGACTAGCTGGGAACACCGGGGAGCTGTTTTTT; cdr3_aa: CASRRLAGNTGELFF
j_call: TRBJ1-1; v_call: TRBV18; d_call: NA; clone_size: NA; cdr3_nt: TGTGCCAGCTCAGAAAACAGGGCGGTCAACACTGAAGCTTTCTTT; cdr3_aa: CASSENRAVNTEAFF
j_call: TRBJ2-1; v_call: TRBV10-2; d_call: TRBD2; clone_size: NA; cdr3_nt: TGCGCCACCGCCGTGGCTAGCGGGGCGGGCCATGAGCAGTTCTTC; cdr3_aa: CATAVASGAGHEQFF
j_call: TRBJ1-2; v_call: TRBV3-1/TRBV3-2; d_call: NA; clone_size: NA; cdr3_nt: TGTGCCAGCAGCCAAGACGCGATGGGAGCCGGGGGCTACACCTTC; cdr3_aa: CASSQDAMGAGGYTF
j_call: TRBJ1-4; v_call: TRBV29-1; d_call: NA; clone_size: NA; cdr3_nt: TGCAGCGTTGAATATCCGGGAAATGAAAAACTGTTTTTT; cdr3_aa: CSVEYPGNEKLFF
j_call: TRBJ1-3; v_call: TRBV6-6; d_call: TRBD1; clone_size: NA; cdr3_nt: TGTGCCAGCAGTCGCAACAGGGGGCATGGAAACACCATATATTTT; cdr3_aa: CASSRNRGHGNTIYF
j_call: TRBJ1-2; v_call: TRBV3-1/TRBV3-2; d_call: TRBD1; clone_size: NA; cdr3_nt: TGTGCCAGCAGCCAAACAGGGGGCACGGTTGCGGACTATGGCTACACCTTC; cdr3_aa: CASSQTGGTVADYGYTF
j_call: TRBJ1-1; v_call: TRBV28; d_call: NA; clone_size: NA; cdr3_nt: TGTGCCAGCAGTTTTAGGCGGGACACTGAAGCTTTCTTT; cdr3_aa: CASSFRRDTEAFF
j_call: TRBJ1-4; v_call: TRBV7-9; d_call: TRBD1; clone_size: NA; cdr3_nt: TGTGCCAGCAGCCCCCATCCGGACAGGGCGGCTGAAAAACTGTTTTTT; cdr3_aa: CASSPHPDRAAEKLFF
j_call: TRBJ1-2; v_call: TRBV23-1; d_call: NA; clone_size: NA; cdr3_nt: TGCGCCAGCAGTCCCTCCAGATCGAACTATGGCTACACCTTC; cdr3_aa: CASSPSRSNYGYTF
j_call: TRBJ2-5; v_call: TRBV11-3; d_call: NA; clone_size: NA; cdr3_nt: TGTGCCAGCAGCCCGACTAGTGAAGAGACCCAGTACTTC; cdr3_aa: CASSPTSEETQYF